This T cell receptor beta chain originates from a study of T cell responses to AZD1222 COVID-19 vaccine. Sequenced by immunoSEQ multiplex PCR; TCRdb stores in-frame clones only, minus some. Of around 58,000 clones in the sample, approximately 79% are singletons; the top ten hold about a tenth. The CDR3 sequence is 15 residues long. V was clipped by 0 bases and J by 3 bases, with 7 bases between them. CDR1 and CDR2 (germline): SGDLS, YYNGEE. To note about this clone: Its target is not known.

Study-level points and caveats: Clonal diversity may have been underestimated in mostly white British donors. CD4 TCRs linked to vaccination spanned spike, dominating at 160-218 and 743-854. Of the AZD1222 recipients, only 5 or 6 were seropositive at baseline.

This receptor was obtained from an adult in good health. The chain joins TRBV9 to TRBJ1-6, with D uncertain. This material consisted of peripheral blood, taken on day 0 of AZD1222 vaccination. CDR3 sequence reads: CASSVGGDYNSPLHF. In DNA form, the CDR3 reads TGTGCCAGCAGCGTAGGTGGCGACTATAATTCACCCCTCCACTTT.